This record looks at one T cell receptor beta chain sequence and its context. These data belong to a study of blood T cell repertoires in COVID-19. Overall study context: Spain, Italy and the United States supplied samples that represented acute and convalescent COVID-19. In each case, the material was cDNA or gDNA derived from T cells, B-cell-depleted T cells, or PBMCs.

In the original workflow: Reference gene primer amplification gave estimated nucleated cell counts. Produced via immunoSEQ multiplex PCR; TCRdb's table is partial and in-frame only. V, J and clone size reflect that table, while D and trimming were determined from the DNA. The repertoire has 150,000 to 200,000 clones, just under 85% of them found once; the top ten carry about 24%. Germline V gene lookup returns CDR1 MNHEY and CDR2 SVGEGT. Trimming shortened V by 6 bases and J by 3 bases, and 13 bases separated the two germline ends. The CDR3 totals 14 residues. The clonotype originates from a woman at least 80 years old with acute or convalescent COVID-19. The rearrangement joins TRBV6-2 or TRBV6-3 to TRBJ2-3, with a weak D call TRBD1 (6 bases). The sample taken for sequencing was peripheral blood. Written as DNA, the CDR3 is TGTGCCAGCAGCAAAGGGGGAAGAACAGATACGCAGTATTTT. This encodes CASSKGGRTDTQYF.